The rows below give T cell receptor beta chains drawn from one sample of a study of a mutant IDH1 vaccine in newly diagnosed glioma. These receptors have no identified antigens. Profiled with immunoSEQ multiplex PCR; TCRdb holds only in-frame clones, not every one. The sample has tens of thousands of clones, 78% seen once; the top ten hold approximately 6.7%. Sequenced material: PBMCs, taken from a glioma patient whose treatment included an IDH1 peptide vaccine. Source of these receptors: a woman between 40 and 50 years old with glioma. Some clones in this sample may be carry-over from other donors' samples. Both conserved end residues are part of each CDR3. D genes are given only for firm matches. Clone size is not always given. Where it is, it says once, few, many or a class for expanded clones.

cdr3_aa: CASSQPGQGSEAFF
cdr3_nt: TGTGCCAGCAGTCAGCCGGGACAGGGGTCTGAAGCTTTCTTT
clone_size: .
v_call: TRBV6-6
d_call: TRBD1
j_call: TRBJ1-1

cdr3_aa: CASSPQGAGRREQYF
cdr3_nt: TGTGCCAGCAGCCCCCAAGGGGCGGGTCGGCGCGAGCAGTACTTC
clone_size: .
v_call: TRBV7-8
d_call: .
j_call: TRBJ2-7

cdr3_aa: CASSAGTSQDYGYTF
cdr3_nt: TGTGCCAGCAGTGCCGGGACATCCCAGGACTATGGCTACACCTTC
clone_size: .
v_call: TRBV6-5
d_call: .
j_call: TRBJ1-2

cdr3_aa: CASSQGSDTGELFF
cdr3_nt: TGTGCCAGCTCACAGGGGTCGGACACCGGGGAGCTGTTTTTT
clone_size: .
v_call: TRBV13
d_call: TRBD1
j_call: TRBJ2-2

cdr3_aa: CASSLEAIPYEQYF
cdr3_nt: TGTGCCAGCAGTTTGGAGGCGATCCCCTACGAGCAGTACTTC
clone_size: .
v_call: TRBV6-1
d_call: .
j_call: TRBJ2-7

cdr3_aa: CASSPGQPNTGELFF
cdr3_nt: TGTGCCAGCAGCCCGGGACAGCCGAACACCGGGGAGCTGTTTTTT
clone_size: .
v_call: TRBV6-5
d_call: TRBD1
j_call: TRBJ2-2

cdr3_aa: CASSLTDSNQPQHF
cdr3_nt: TGTGCCAGCAGTTTGACGGATAGCAATCAGCCCCAGCATTTT
clone_size: .
v_call: TRBV28
d_call: .
j_call: TRBJ1-5

cdr3_aa: CAWRKGDRVFDGYTF
cdr3_nt: TGTGCCTGGAGAAAAGGGGACAGGGTGTTCGATGGCTACACCTTC
clone_size: .
v_call: TRBV30
d_call: TRBD1
j_call: TRBJ1-2

cdr3_aa: CASTLQGLGYGYTF
cdr3_nt: TGTGCCAGCACCCTACAGGGGTTGGGCTATGGCTACACCTTC
clone_size: few
v_call: TRBV2
d_call: TRBD1
j_call: TRBJ1-2

cdr3_aa: CSVSGSTPEQYF
cdr3_nt: TGCAGCGTAAGCGGGAGCACTCCCGAGCAGTACTTC
clone_size: .
v_call: TRBV29-1
d_call: TRBD2
j_call: TRBJ2-7

cdr3_aa: CASSAAGTRETQYF
cdr3_nt: TGCGCCAGCAGCGCGGCCGGGACCCGGGAGACCCAGTACTTC
clone_size: .
v_call: TRBV5-1
d_call: .
j_call: TRBJ2-5

cdr3_aa: CASTTTGLMNTEAFF
cdr3_nt: TGTGCCAGCACCACGACAGGTCTTATGAACACTGAAGCTTTCTTT
clone_size: .
v_call: TRBV6-5
d_call: .
j_call: TRBJ1-1

cdr3_aa: CASSVTSGTSETQYF
cdr3_nt: TGTGCCAGCAGCGTAACTAGCGGGACATCTGAGACCCAGTACTTC
clone_size: .
v_call: TRBV9
d_call: TRBD2
j_call: TRBJ2-5

cdr3_aa: CASSERNSGNTIYF
cdr3_nt: TGTGCCAGCAGCGAAAGGAACTCTGGAAACACCATATATTTT
clone_size: .
v_call: TRBV9
d_call: .
j_call: TRBJ1-3

cdr3_aa: CASSTWDRFNGYTF
cdr3_nt: TGTGCCAGCAGCACCTGGGACAGGTTTAATGGCTACACCTTC
clone_size: .
v_call: TRBV7-9
d_call: TRBD1
j_call: TRBJ1-2

cdr3_aa: CASRSFYTDTQYF
cdr3_nt: TGTGCCAGCAGATCCTTCTACACAGATACGCAGTATTTT
clone_size: .
v_call: TRBV27
d_call: .
j_call: TRBJ2-3

cdr3_aa: CASSLIWASADTQYF
cdr3_nt: TGCGCCAGCAGCTTGATTTGGGCTAGCGCAGATACGCAGTATTTT
clone_size: .
v_call: TRBV5-1
d_call: .
j_call: TRBJ2-3

cdr3_aa: CASSTRASNTEAFF
cdr3_nt: TGTGCCAGTAGTACCCGGGCCTCGAACACTGAAGCTTTCTTT
clone_size: .
v_call: TRBV19
d_call: .
j_call: TRBJ1-1

cdr3_aa: CAIQTSGYEQYF
cdr3_nt: TGTGCCATCCAGACTAGCGGGTACGAGCAGTACTTC
clone_size: .
v_call: TRBV10-3
d_call: TRBD2
j_call: TRBJ2-7

cdr3_aa: CASSLTHAPLTEQYF
cdr3_nt: TGTGCCAGCAGTTTGACGCACGCCCCCCTCACCGAGCAGTACTTC
clone_size: .
v_call: TRBV6-5
d_call: .
j_call: TRBJ2-7

cdr3_aa: CASSLTGADYEQYF
cdr3_nt: TGCGCCAGCAGCTTGACAGGGGCGGACTACGAGCAGTACTTC
clone_size: .
v_call: TRBV5-1
d_call: TRBD1
j_call: TRBJ2-7

cdr3_aa: CASSIGTQYNEQFF
cdr3_nt: TGTGCCAGTAGTATAGGGACACAGTACAATGAGCAGTTCTTC
clone_size: .
v_call: TRBV19
d_call: .
j_call: TRBJ2-1

cdr3_aa: CASSEGSGGAKDTQYF
cdr3_nt: TGTGCCAGCAGTGAGGGCAGCGGGGGGGCCAAAGATACGCAGTATTTT
clone_size: few
v_call: TRBV6-4
d_call: TRBD2
j_call: TRBJ2-3

cdr3_aa: CASSGTGLQPQHF
cdr3_nt: TGTGCCAGCAGCGGGACAGGGCTTCAGCCCCAGCATTTT
clone_size: .
v_call: TRBV6-5
d_call: TRBD1
j_call: TRBJ1-5

cdr3_aa: CASSYRDTYEQYF
cdr3_nt: TGTGCCAGCAGTTACCGGGACACCTACGAGCAGTACTTC
clone_size: .
v_call: TRBV6-6
d_call: .
j_call: TRBJ2-7

cdr3_aa: CAIKGTSGGLSSYNEQFF
cdr3_nt: TGTGCCATCAAAGGGACTAGCGGGGGCCTTAGCTCCTACAATGAGCAGTTCTTC
clone_size: .
v_call: TRBV10-3
d_call: TRBD2
j_call: TRBJ2-1

cdr3_aa: CASSYSGGDNEQFF
cdr3_nt: TGTGCCAGCAGTTACAGCGGGGGGGACAATGAGCAGTTCTTC
clone_size: .
v_call: TRBV6-5
d_call: TRBD2
j_call: TRBJ2-1

cdr3_aa: CASSSGTTNTGELFF
cdr3_nt: TGTGCCAGCAGCTCCGGGACTACGAACACCGGGGAGCTGTTTTTT
clone_size: .
v_call: TRBV4-2
d_call: TRBD2
j_call: TRBJ2-2

cdr3_aa: CASSRGGFNQPQHF
cdr3_nt: TGTGCCAGCAGTCGCGGGGGCTTCAATCAGCCCCAGCATTTT
clone_size: .
v_call: TRBV6-6
d_call: .
j_call: TRBJ1-5

cdr3_aa: CASSPGTSGTDTQYF
cdr3_nt: TGCGCCAGCAGCCCCGGGACTAGCGGCACAGATACGCAGTATTTT
clone_size: .
v_call: TRBV5-1
d_call: TRBD2
j_call: TRBJ2-3

cdr3_aa: CASSVAPASRGNTIYF
cdr3_nt: TGTGCCAGCAGCGTAGCGCCCGCCAGTCGTGGAAACACCATATATTTT
clone_size: .
v_call: TRBV9
d_call: .
j_call: TRBJ1-3

cdr3_aa: CASSQSRGGQPQHF
cdr3_nt: TGCGCCAGCAGCCAAAGCAGGGGAGGTCAGCCCCAGCATTTT
clone_size: few
v_call: TRBV4-1
d_call: .
j_call: TRBJ1-5

cdr3_aa: CASSLVAMNTEAFF
cdr3_nt: TGTGCCAGCAGCTTGGTTGCGATGAACACTGAAGCTTTCTTT
clone_size: .
v_call: TRBV5-4
d_call: .
j_call: TRBJ1-1

cdr3_aa: CAGRAGPRTGELFF
cdr3_nt: TGTGCCGGTCGGGCAGGGCCCCGCACCGGGGAGCTGTTTTTT
clone_size: .
v_call: TRBV6-1
d_call: .
j_call: TRBJ2-2

cdr3_aa: CASSDRQGRTEAFF
cdr3_nt: TGCGCCAGCAGCGACCGACAGGGACGGACTGAAGCTTTCTTT
clone_size: .
v_call: TRBV5-1
d_call: TRBD1
j_call: TRBJ1-1

cdr3_aa: CASSLMARDTQYF
cdr3_nt: TGTGCCAGCAGCTTAATGGCGAGAGATACGCAGTATTTT
clone_size: .
v_call: TRBV11-2
d_call: .
j_call: TRBJ2-3

cdr3_aa: CASSPKAGKLFF
cdr3_nt: TGTGCCAGTAGTCCCAAGGCAGGAAAACTGTTTTTT
clone_size: .
v_call: TRBV19
d_call: .
j_call: TRBJ1-4

cdr3_aa: CASSLTEFTGELFF
cdr3_nt: TGTGCCAGCAGCTTGACAGAATTCACCGGGGAGCTGTTTTTT
clone_size: .
v_call: TRBV5-8
d_call: .
j_call: TRBJ2-2

cdr3_aa: CASRGLAGSTDTQYF
cdr3_nt: TGTGCCAGCAGGGGACTAGCGGGGAGCACAGATACGCAGTATTTT
clone_size: .
v_call: TRBV6-1
d_call: TRBD2
j_call: TRBJ2-3

cdr3_aa: CASSVGAGGPGEQYF
cdr3_nt: TGTGCCAGCAGCGTAGGGGCGGGAGGGCCGGGAGAGCAGTACTTC
clone_size: .
v_call: TRBV9
d_call: TRBD2
j_call: TRBJ2-7

cdr3_aa: CASSPPGTGGHYEQYF
cdr3_nt: TGTGCCAGCAGCCCGCCGGGGACAGGGGGTCACTACGAGCAGTACTTC
clone_size: .
v_call: TRBV5-4
d_call: TRBD1
j_call: TRBJ2-7

cdr3_aa: CSVEEGVQETQYF
cdr3_nt: TGCAGCGTTGAGGAGGGGGTCCAAGAGACCCAGTACTTC
clone_size: .
v_call: TRBV29-1
d_call: .
j_call: TRBJ2-5

cdr3_aa: CASSESGRGADTQYF
cdr3_nt: TGTGCCAGCAGCGAAAGCGGGAGGGGGGCAGATACGCAGTATTTT
clone_size: .
v_call: TRBV9
d_call: TRBD2
j_call: TRBJ2-3

cdr3_aa: CASSLLGQLNMNTEAFF
cdr3_nt: TGTGCCAGCAGCTTATTGGGACAGCTTAACATGAACACTGAAGCTTTCTTT
clone_size: .
v_call: TRBV7-8
d_call: TRBD1
j_call: TRBJ1-1